The 21 T cell receptor beta chains presented below share a single source sample, sequenced in a study of beta chain features in type 1 diabetes. Study findings and constraints: Type 1 diabetes patients showed a moderate but significant shortening of TCRB CDR3s in all four CD4+ subsets.

The study reverse transcribed the entire isolated RNA, so it sequenced expressed TCRB transcripts. Clones were read by immunoSEQ multiplex PCR, and TCRdb kept only the in-frame ones, dropping some. This table has 300,000 or so clones, roughly 13% appearing once. These receptors' antigens are unknown. The sequenced sample consisted of naive CD4+ T cells from blood. Source of these receptors: a woman aged 18-30 years with type 1 diabetes.

V and J are TRBV30 and TRBJ2-7; 13 nucleotides match TRBD2. The CDR3 runs 13 residues. The germline gives CDR1 GTSNPN, CDR2 SVGIG (reference sequence). Trimming at V came to 7 bases and at J to 6 bases, leaving 6 bases not matched to a gene. The DNA of the CDR3 is TGTGCCTCCGGACTAGCGGGAGTCCCCGAGCAGTACTTC. It yields the protein CASGLAGVPEQYF.

This clone was detected a few times. The V gene is TRBV7-6, the J gene TRBJ2-7; 8 nucleotides agree with TRBD2. V trimming: 4 bases; J trimming: 1 base; junction bases outside the gene matches: 9. The V gene's germline CDR1 is SGHVS and CDR2 FNYEAQ. This CDR3 is 16 amino acids long. The CDR3 loop is CASSSRPSGLSYEQYF. As DNA, the CDR3 is TGTGCCAGCAGCTCCCGTCCTAGCGGGCTTTCCTACGAGCAGTACTTC.

Concerning this clone: Other DNA variants within this sample encode the same CDR3. V is TRBV5-1 and J is TRBJ2-5, with 12 bases matching TRBD2. Trimming cost V 4 bases and J 4 bases; bases outside gene matches: 5. CDR3 length: 15 residues. CDR1 SGHRS and CDR2 YFSETQ come from the germline V gene. The CDR3 spells CASSTGLAGRETQYF. The CDR3 nucleotides are TGCGCCAGCAGCACAGGACTAGCGGGACGAGAGACCCAGTACTTC.

The gene calls are TRBV28 and TRBJ2-7, with D perhaps matching TRBD2 (6 bases). The CDR3 contains 16 residues. From germline, CDR1 is MDHEN and CDR2 SYDVKM. V lost 1 base to trimming and J lost 5 bases, with 18 bases between them. CDR3 residues: CASSLFSGLGGNEQYV. The CDR3 DNA follows: TGTGCCAGCAGTTTATTCTCTGGGTTGGGGGGTAACGAGCAGTACGTC.

This clone has at least ten counts. The V and J genes are TRBV29-1 and TRBJ2-7; tentatively, D is TRBD1 (6 bases). This CDR3 spans 12 amino acids. Germline lookup yields CDR1 SQVTM and CDR2 ANQGSEA. With 6 bases removed from V and 2 bases from J, the gap between germline ends came to 11 bases. Here the CDR3 DNA reads TGCAGCGTCCGCACAGGGACCTACGAGCAGTACTTC. Protein product: CSVRTGTYEQYF.

This clone has a handful of counts. This chain joins TRBV4-1 and TRBJ1-2; 11 bases are a match to TRBD1. Losses at the gene ends were 6 bases for V and 7 bases for J; bases not matched to a gene: 16. The germline V gene encodes CDR1 MGHRA and CDR2 YSYEKL. The CDR3 is 17 amino acids. Here the CDR3 DNA reads TGCGCCAGCAGTCAAACGCGCATTGGACAGGGGGCGAGTGGCTACACCTTC. This codes for CASSQTRIGQGASGYTF.

A few counts support this clone. In DNA form, the CDR3 reads TGTGCCAGCAGCTTAGTCTTTGGACAGGGGGAGGATGAGCAGTTCTTC. Protein: CASSLVFGQGEDEQFF. The chain uses TRBV11-2 and TRBJ2-1, with 10 positions matching TRBD1. V shed 1 base, J shed 8 bases, and the junction held 8 bases outside the gene matches. The CDR3 spans 16 residues. Germline CDR1 is SGHAT and CDR2 is FQNNGV.

The chain uses TRBV5-4 and TRBJ1-2; D perhaps matches TRBD1 (6 bases). The V gene lost 1 base and the J gene lost 8 bases, with 15 bases spanning the gap. Germline CDR1 and CDR2: SGHNT and YYREEE (reference sequence). The CDR3 loop spans 14 amino acids. The CDR3 sequence: CASSLTGSLRGYTF. The CDR3, as DNA: TGTGCCAGCAGCTTGACAGGGTCGCTGCGGGGCTACACCTTC.

The V and J genes are TRBV29-1 and TRBJ2-5, with TRBD1 as a possible D gene (6 bases). The CDR3 extends over 16 amino acids. Deletions cut 5 bases from V and 5 bases from J, with 24 bases between. Germline loops: CDR1 SQVTM, CDR2 ANQGSEA. CDR3 amino acids: CSVYRQAWRDGETQYF. The CDR3 DNA reads TGCAGCGTTTACAGACAGGCCTGGCGTGATGGGGAGACCCAGTACTTC. The full variable domain, rest sourced from reference TRBV29-1 and TRBJ2-5, is SAVISQKPSRDICQRGTSLTIQCQVDSQVTMMFWYRQQPGQSLTLIATANQGSEATYESGFVIDKFPISRPNLTFSTLTVSNMSPEDSSIYLCSVYRQAWRDGETQYFGPGTRLLVL.

The J gene is TRBJ1-2, the V gene TRBV30, with 8 bases matching TRBD1. Per the germline V gene, CDR1 is GTSNPN and CDR2 is SVGIG (reference sequence). Losses at the gene ends were 7 bases for V and 8 bases for J; bases not matched to a gene: 9. This CDR3 contains 12 residues. The CDR3 sequence: CAYYLGQGGYTF. The CDR3 coding sequence is TGTGCCTATTACCTCGGACAGGGAGGCTACACCTTC.

The chain joins TRBV29-1 to TRBJ1-4; 7 positions match TRBD1. The germline V gene has CDR1 SQVTM and CDR2 ANQGSEA. This CDR3 is built from 13 residues. The J segment lost 5 bases and the V segment lost 7 bases, leaving 7 bases of the junction unmatched. The CDR3, as DNA: TGCAGCGGGAGACAGGGACACAATGAAAAACTGTTTTTT. Amino acid sequence: CSGRQGHNEKLFF.

This clone was counted a few times. The chain has TRBV13 and TRBJ2-2, with 7 bases identical to TRBD1. CDR3 length: 16 residues. The J segment lost 4 bases and the V segment lost 1 base, leaving 6 bases of the junction unmatched. In germline, CDR1 is PRHDT, CDR2 FYEKMQ (reference sequence). The DNA for the CDR3 is TGTGCCAGCAGCTTAGCTCTAGCAGGGGGCACCGGGGAGCTGTTTTTT. This encodes CASSLALAGGTGELFF. Drawing the rest from reference TRBV13 and TRBJ2-2, the complete variable domain is AAGVIQSPRHLIKEKRETATLKCYPIPRHDTVYWYQQGPGQDPQFLISFYEKMQSDKGSIPDRFSAQQFSDYHSELNMSSLELGDSALYFCASSLALAGGTGELFFGEGSRLTVL.

This clone was observed a few times. The V gene is TRBV19, the J gene TRBJ2-1; possible D gene TRBD2, 7 bases. The CDR3 spans 14 residues. V was cut by 4 bases and J by 6 bases, with 13 bases left in between. Germline CDR1 LNHDA, CDR2 SQIVND (reference sequence). In DNA, the CDR3 is TGTGCCAGTAGTAACTGGGGGGGCCGCAATGAGCAGTTCTTC. Translated, it gives CASSNWGGRNEQFF.

CDR3 bases: TGCGCCAGCAGCTTAGGGACAGAGCCTTACACCGGGGAGCTGTTTTTT. Amino acids: CASSLGTEPYTGELFF. The genes are TRBV5-1 and TRBJ2-2, with 7 bases fitting TRBD1. This CDR3 contains 16 residues. Looked up from germline, CDR1 is SGHRS and CDR2 is YFSETQ. With 2 bases clipped from V and 3 bases from J, the junction kept 7 bases outside the gene matches.

This clone was counted a few times. V and J are TRBV25-1 and TRBJ1-4; maybe TRBD1 (5 bases). Trimming removed 3 bases at V and 8 bases at J, with 13 bases between. Looked up from germline, CDR1 is MGHDK and CDR2 is SYGVNS. The CDR3 covers 14 residues. The CDR3 protein is CASSEFGGREKLFF. CDR3 DNA: TGTGCCAGCAGTGAGTTCGGGGGTCGGGAAAAACTGTTTTTT.

This sequence joins TRBV18 and TRBJ1-1; D not resolved. The CDR3 is 16 amino acids. Germline V CDR1 and CDR2: KGHSH, LQKENI. V lost 0 bases, J lost 3 bases, and 14 bases lay in between. The CDR3 DNA sequence: TGTGCCAGCTCACCACCTGAGTCCGGTCGGGACACTGAAGCTTTCTTT. Translating it yields CASSPPESGRDTEAFF.

This clone was observed a few times. The chain couples TRBV30 to TRBJ2-1, with TRBD1 matching 8 bases. The CDR3 covers 13 residues. Germline loops: CDR1 GTSNPN, CDR2 SVGIG (reference sequence). J was trimmed by 5 bases and V by 3 bases; bases with no gene match: 3. The CDR3 spells CAWSRGPHNEQFF. The CDR3, as DNA: TGTGCCTGGAGCAGGGGGCCCCACAATGAGCAGTTCTTC.

This clone was observed a few times. The rearrangement uses TRBV6-5 and TRBJ2-5; D is undetermined. The CDR3 consists of 13 residues. The V end was cut by 7 bases, the J end by 5 bases, with 14 bases between. The germline CDR1 and CDR2 sequences are MNHEY and SVGAGI. The CDR3 protein is CASTQRSWETQYF. CDR3 DNA sequence: TGTGCCAGCACCCAGCGTTCGTGGGAGACCCAGTACTTC.

This clone was detected only a few times. The gene calls are TRBV18 and TRBJ2-5; D may be TRBD2 (5 bases). CDR1 and CDR2 (germline): KGHSH, LQKENI. The CDR3 consists of 14 residues. Trimming left V 1 base short and J 5 bases short, with 11 bases between. CDR3 DNA: TGTGCCAGCTCACCACGGACTCAGGCGGAGACCCAGTACTTC. It translates to CASSPRTQAETQYF. The whole variable domain, remainder taken from reference TRBV18 and TRBJ2-5, is NAGVMQNPRHLVRRRGQEARLRCSPMKGHSHVYWYRQLPEEGLKFMVYLQKENIIDESGMPKERFSAEFPKEGPSILRIQQVVRGDSAAYFCASSPRTQAETQYFGPGTRLLVL.

The chain uses TRBV15 and TRBJ2-3, with no clear D. Germline loops: CDR1 LNHNV, CDR2 YYDKDF (reference sequence). CDR3 length: 13 amino acids. V lost 0 bases and J lost 5, with 6 bases in between. CDR3 nucleotide sequence: TGTGCCACCAGCAGAGATTCCGGAGATACGCAGTATTTT. It is translated as CATSRDSGDTQYF.

In its sample, this clone was seen a few times. J is TRBJ2-1 and V is TRBV30, with 11 bases matching TRBD2. The CDR3 runs 17 residues. V lost 1 base to trimming and J lost 0 bases; unmatched junction nucleotides: 5. Per the germline V gene, CDR1 is GTSNPN and CDR2 is SVGIG (reference sequence). CDR3 nucleotides: TGTGCCTGGAGTGCACATCTAGCGGGAGGCTCCTACAATGAGCAGTTCTTC. Translated: CAWSAHLAGGSYNEQFF.